These 6 T cell receptor beta chains share one sample of origin, sequenced in a study of blood T cell repertoires in COVID-19. The data were produced by immunoSEQ multiplex PCR, yet TCRdb's version contains in-frame clones alone and is incomplete. The sample lists around 240,000 clones, approximately 84% seen once, with 1.5% to 2% in the top ten. The sample taken for sequencing was peripheral blood. These receptors were collected from a woman at least 80 years old with acute or convalescent COVID-19.

The chain carries TRBV7-3 and TRBJ2-3, with 10 nucleotides matching TRBD1. CDR1 and CDR2 from the germline V gene are SGHTA and FQGTGA. This CDR3 has 15 residues. V lost 4 bases, J lost 4 bases, and 5 bases stayed unmatched. The CDR3 sequence is CASSSGQGTADTQYF. The CDR3 DNA reads TGTGCCAGCAGCTCGGGACAGGGGACCGCAGATACGCAGTATTTT. Based on the CDR3 plus reference TRBV7-3 and TRBJ2-3, the full variable domain is GAGVSQTPSNKVTEKGKYVELRCDPISGHTALYWYRQSLGQGPEFLIYFQGTGAADDSGLPNDRFFAVRPEGSVSTLKIQRTERGDSAVYLCASSSGQGTADTQYFGPGTRLTVL.

Regarding this clone: The identical CDR3 is also encoded by other nucleotide sequences in the sample. V gene TRBV28 combines with J gene TRBJ1-2; D gene uncertain. CDR1 and CDR2 (germline): MDHEN, SYDVKM. Trimming left V 6 bases short and J 4 bases short, with 9 bases between. This CDR3 is 12 amino acids long. The CDR3, as DNA: TGTGCCAGCAGCCTTCGGGGCTATGGCTACACCTTC. As protein: CASSLRGYGYTF.

The chain links TRBV2 to TRBJ2-7; a possible D gene is TRBD1 (6 bases). Germline assignment: CDR1 SNHLY and CDR2 FYNNEI. V lost 6 bases and J lost 4, with 13 bases in between. This CDR3 contains 13 residues. The CDR3: CASSYAQGYEQYF. CDR3 coding DNA: TGTGCCAGCAGCTATGCACAGGGTTACGAGCAGTACTTC.

The V call is TRBV7-8, the J call TRBJ2-1, with 8 bases fitting TRBD1. The J segment lost 2 bases and the V segment lost 5 bases, leaving 5 bases of the junction unmatched. Germline CDR1 is SGHVS and CDR2 is FQNEAQ. The CDR3 has 15 residues. The CDR3 DNA reads as TGTGCCAGCAGCGACGGACAGGGACCCTACAATGAGCAGTTCTTC. Protein product: CASSDGQGPYNEQFF.

The chain's CDR3 is CASSPYHGGRSNQPQHF. CDR3 nucleotide sequence: TGTGCCAGTAGTCCCTACCACGGGGGGCGCAGCAATCAGCCCCAGCATTTT. The chain links TRBV19 to TRBJ1-5, with D possibly matching TRBD1 (6 bases). The V end lost 5 bases, the J end lost 1 base, and 18 bases lay between the germline ends. Germline values: CDR1 LNHDA, CDR2 SQIVND (reference sequence). The CDR3 has 17 amino acids.

The rearrangement joins TRBV7-2 to TRBJ2-1; 9 bases agree with TRBD2. Germline CDR1 and CDR2: SGHTA and FQGNSA. J lost 6 bases, V lost 1 base, and 4 bases had no gene match. This CDR3 has 15 residues. CDR3 protein: CASSLGVAGANEQFF. CDR3 sequence (DNA): TGTGCCAGCAGCTTAGGGGTAGCGGGGGCCAATGAGCAGTTCTTC.